The present T cell receptor (beta chain) was sequenced within a study of T cell responses to AZD1222 COVID-19 vaccine. The study's findings and limits: White British donors predominated, females outnumbered males, and clonal diversity was possibly underestimated.

V dropped 4 bases and J dropped 7 bases, with 17 bases sitting between them. The CDR3 sequence is 16 residues long. Germline loops: CDR1 SGHDN, CDR2 FVKESK. As regards this clone: The antigen is not known.

TCRdb's table, derived via immunoSEQ multiplex PCR, lists solely in-frame clones and lacks some. The sample carries about 130,000 clones, roughly 93% recorded once. Sequenced material: peripheral blood, taken on day 0 of AZD1222 vaccination. The V gene is TRBV14, the J gene TRBJ1-6; maybe TRBD1 (5 bases). This receptor was taken from an adult in good health. The CDR3 region has the DNA TGTGCCAGCAGCCTCCTCGTGGGGCAGGTGAATTCACCCCTCCACTTT. Translation: CASSLLVGQVNSPLHF.